Listed here are 21 T cell receptor beta chains from one sample, sequenced in a study of T cell changes during pregnancy in multiple sclerosis. Libraries were prepared by immunoSEQ multiplex PCR; TCRdb keeps only in-frame clonotypes and omits some of them. Of tens of thousands of clones listed, about 93% are singletons. Sequenced material: CD8+ T cells from peripheral blood mononuclear cells, taken in the third trimester of pregnancy. The receptors shown here come from a female donor with multiple sclerosis, enrolled in a pregnancy study.

This sequence joins TRBV29-1 and TRBJ2-2; D might be TRBD1 (5 bases). With 7 bases removed from V and 4 bases from J, the gap between germline ends came to 10 bases. The CDR3 is 12 amino acids. Looked up from germline, CDR1 is SQVTM and CDR2 is ANQGSEA. CDR3 sequence: CSARTTTGELFF. The CDR3 DNA sequence: TGCAGCGCCCGGACAACCACCGGGGAGCTGTTTTTT.

The rearrangement links TRBV19 to TRBJ2-5; the D gene is possibly TRBD2 (5 bases). In germline, CDR1 is LNHDA, CDR2 SQIVND (reference sequence). The CDR3 sequence is 12 residues long. Trimming stripped 4 bases from V and 3 bases from J, with 6 bases between. The CDR3 sequence: CASSTGEETQYF. In DNA form, the CDR3 reads TGTGCCAGTAGTACCGGGGAAGAGACCCAGTACTTC.

The rearrangement links TRBV9 to TRBJ2-7; maybe TRBD1 (5 bases). Trimming stripped 3 bases from V and 2 bases from J, with 9 bases between. CDR1 and CDR2 from the germline V gene are SGDLS and YYNGEE. The CDR3 totals 13 residues. The CDR3 DNA reads TGTGCCAGCAGCGGACAGCCAACCTACGAGCAGTACTTC. Amino acid sequence: CASSGQPTYEQYF.

This rearrangement joins TRBV19 to TRBJ1-5; perhaps TRBD1 as D (6 bases). The germline gives CDR1 LNHDA, CDR2 SQIVND (reference sequence). Trimming removed 1 base from V and 6 bases from J, with 16 bases in between. The CDR3 has 16 amino acids. In DNA form, the CDR3 reads TGTGCCAGTAGTATAGTGGCAGGGGAGTATGTTCAGCCCCAGCATTTT. It yields the protein CASSIVAGEYVQPQHF.

J is TRBJ1-1 and V is TRBV7-9, with TRBD1 matching 7 bases. The CDR3 is made up of 14 amino acids. Germline CDR1 reads SEHNR; CDR2 reads FQNEAQ (reference sequence). J was trimmed by 3 bases and V by 5 bases; bases with no gene match: 6. The DNA for the CDR3 is TGTGCCAGCAGCCAAGGGACAGTCGACACTGAAGCTTTCTTT. Translating it yields CASSQGTVDTEAFF. Variable domain in full (rest from reference TRBV7-9 and TRBJ1-1): DTGVSQNPRHKITKRGQNVTFRCDPISEHNRLYWYRQTLGQGPEFLTYFQNEAQLEKSRLLSDRFSAERPKGSFSTLEIQRTEQGDSAMYLCASSQGTVDTEAFFGQGTRLTVV.

The rearrangement uses TRBV7-9 and TRBJ2-2; a weak D match, TRBD2 (5 bases). CDR3 size: 15 residues. Trimming removed 5 bases at V and 5 bases at J, with 15 bases between. The germline CDR1 and CDR2 sequences are SEHNR and FQNEAQ (reference sequence). The CDR3 bases are TGTGCCAGCAGCCCGGCTCGGACGGGGACCGGGGAGCTGTTTTTT. Its protein is CASSPARTGTGELFF.

The V gene is TRBV14, the J gene TRBJ2-7; D is possibly TRBD2 (7 bases). Between the trimmed V and J ends, which lost 1 base and 3 bases, there was a span of 13 bases. Germline V gives CDR1 SGHDN, CDR2 FVKESK. This CDR3 contains 15 residues. CDR3 sequence: CASSQGQGRGYEQYF. CDR3 nucleotide sequence: TGTGCCAGCAGCCAAGGGCAGGGGAGGGGCTACGAGCAGTACTTC.

This chain uses TRBV5-1 with TRBJ2-3; TRBD2 aligns across 11 bases. Germline assignment: CDR1 SGHRS and CDR2 YFSETQ. The V segment lost 2 bases and the J segment 2 bases; nucleotides outside the gene matches: 4. This CDR3 region has 16 residues. The CDR3 bases are TGCGCCAGCAGCTTTACTAGCGGGGGCATCACAGATACGCAGTATTTT. Translating gives CASSFTSGGITDTQYF.

This clone was seen once. The rearrangement uses TRBV7-6 and TRBJ1-2; a weak D match, TRBD1 (5 bases). The CDR3 is 15 amino acids. V was cut by 5 bases and J by 7 bases, with 20 bases left in between. CDR1 is SGHVS and CDR2 is FNYEAQ in the germline V gene. Written as DNA, the CDR3 is TGTGCCAGCAGCCCGGATGGCGGGGGAGGATCTGGCTACACCTTC. Translated: CASSPDGGGGSGYTF.

This clone was seen once. Sequence at one end of the junction differs from germline and may be a read error. V and J are TRBV28 and TRBJ2-7; 11 bases are a match to TRBD2. This CDR3 has 14 residues. CDR1 is MDHEN, CDR2 SYDVKM, per germline. The CDR3 nucleotides read TGTGCCAGCAGTCCTTTGGGTAGCGGGAGGGCTCAAAGTTTC. This gives the protein CASSPLGSGRAQSF.

This chain uses TRBV5-1 with TRBJ2-5; 14 bases line up with TRBD2. Germline trimming cut 0 bases from V and 5 bases from J; bases unmatched to any gene: 3. This CDR3 region has 16 residues. The germline CDR1 and CDR2 sequences are SGHRS and YFSETQ. CDR3 DNA: TGCGCCAGCAGCTTGGGGACTAGCGGGGGGATTGAGACCCAGTACTTC. Encoded protein: CASSLGTSGGIETQYF. The complete variable domain, with remaining parts taken from reference TRBV5-1 and TRBJ2-5, reads KAGVTQTPRYLIKTRGQQVTLSCSPISGHRSVSWYQQTPGQGLQFLFEYFSETQRNKGNFPGRFSGRQFSNSRSEMNVSTLELGDSALYLCASSLGTSGGIETQYFGPGTRLLVL.

V and J are TRBV27 and TRBJ2-5, with D perhaps matching TRBD2 (6 bases). The CDR3 length is 14 residues. Trimming removed 6 bases at V and 3 bases at J, with 14 bases between. Germline V gene lookup returns CDR1 MNHEY and CDR2 SMNVEV (reference sequence). The CDR3 nucleotides are TGTGCCAGCAGGTTGGGAGGCCCTAAAGAGACCCAGTACTTC. Amino acids: CASRLGGPKETQYF.

The chain uses TRBV4-1 and TRBJ2-5; 13 bases map to TRBD2. The DNA end lines up better with TRBJ2-7; the J call may be wrong. Germline loops: CDR1 MGHRA, CDR2 YSYEKL. The CDR3 has 17 amino acids. The CDR3 spells CASSQEGGLAGRYEQYF. DNA of the CDR3: TGCGCCAGCAGCCAAGAGGGGGGACTAGCGGGAAGATACGAGCAGTACTTC.

This chain uses TRBV19 with TRBJ1-2, with TRBD1 matching 9 bases. Germline V lookup: CDR1 LNHDA, CDR2 SQIVND (reference sequence). With V trimmed by 7 bases and J by 4 bases, 7 bases remained unmatched. This CDR3 spans 14 amino acids. The CDR3 DNA is TGTGCCAGTACCCCCGGGACAGGGTTCTATGGCTACACCTTC. Its translation is CASTPGTGFYGYTF.

The genes are TRBV11-3 and TRBJ1-2; 12 nucleotides line up with TRBD1. The V and J ends lost 1 base and 7 bases, in that order; junction bases with no gene match: 4. This CDR3 spans 15 amino acids. Germline CDR1 reads SGHNT; CDR2 reads YENEEA. CDR3 sequence (DNA): TGTGCCAGCAGCTTAGGGGACAGGGGGCGCTCTGGCTACACCTTC. Translated, it gives CASSLGDRGRSGYTF.

The chain employs TRBV4-1 and TRBJ1-3; D is unresolved. Per germline, CDR1 MGHRA and CDR2 YSYEKL. This CDR3 has 16 residues. Trimming took off 2 bases at V and 0 bases at J, with 11 bases between the two ends. This CDR3 is CASSQYWRSSGNTIYF. DNA for the CDR3: TGCGCCAGCAGCCAATATTGGAGGAGCTCTGGAAACACCATATATTTT.

The J gene is TRBJ1-4, the V gene TRBV27, with TRBD1 matching 7 bases. This CDR3 contains 14 residues. V was clipped by 4 bases and J by 9 bases; unmatched bases: 8. From germline, CDR1 is MNHEY and CDR2 SMNVEV (reference sequence). The CDR3 DNA follows: TGTGCCAGCAGTTCGGGACAGAGGGCTAAAAAACTGTTTTTT. Residues: CASSSGQRAKKLFF.

The V call is TRBV29-1, the J call TRBJ2-7; TRBD2 agrees at 7 bases. The germline gives CDR1 SQVTM, CDR2 ANQGSEA. V dropped 4 bases and J dropped 5; count of bases not matched to a gene: 8. The CDR3 extends over 13 amino acids. The CDR3 reads CSVGGGVVDEQYF. The CDR3 DNA sequence: TGCAGCGTTGGTGGGGGGGTCGTAGACGAGCAGTACTTC.

This clone is categorized as large. This rearrangement joins TRBV5-8 to TRBJ1-3, with TRBD1 as a possible D gene (5 bases). The V and J ends lost 3 bases and 0 bases respectively, with 16 bases between them. The CDR3 is 17 amino acids. Germline assignment: CDR1 SGHTS and CDR2 YDEGEE. In DNA form, the CDR3 reads TGTGCCAGCAGCTCCCGGGACTCCGGCGGCTCTGGAAACACCATATATTTT. Encoded protein: CASSSRDSGGSGNTIYF.

This sequence joins TRBV29-1 and TRBJ2-7; TRBD2 agrees at 8 bases. Germline trimming cut 6 bases from V and 2 bases from J; bases unmatched to any gene: 6. Per the germline V gene, CDR1 is SQVTM and CDR2 is ANQGSEA. This CDR3 is 13 amino acids long. The CDR3 DNA reads TGCAGCGTGACACTAGCGGACGCCTACGAGCAGTACTTC. Translating gives CSVTLADAYEQYF.

The chain uses TRBV6-1 and TRBJ2-3, with a weak D call TRBD1 (6 bases). The length of the CDR3 is 17 residues. V lost 1 base, J lost 4 bases, and 18 bases lay in between. CDR1 is MNHNS and CDR2 is SASEGT in the germline V gene. CDR3 residues: CASSEGPGTWEPDTQYF. The CDR3, as DNA: TGTGCCAGCAGTGAAGGGCCCGGGACATGGGAGCCAGATACGCAGTATTTT.